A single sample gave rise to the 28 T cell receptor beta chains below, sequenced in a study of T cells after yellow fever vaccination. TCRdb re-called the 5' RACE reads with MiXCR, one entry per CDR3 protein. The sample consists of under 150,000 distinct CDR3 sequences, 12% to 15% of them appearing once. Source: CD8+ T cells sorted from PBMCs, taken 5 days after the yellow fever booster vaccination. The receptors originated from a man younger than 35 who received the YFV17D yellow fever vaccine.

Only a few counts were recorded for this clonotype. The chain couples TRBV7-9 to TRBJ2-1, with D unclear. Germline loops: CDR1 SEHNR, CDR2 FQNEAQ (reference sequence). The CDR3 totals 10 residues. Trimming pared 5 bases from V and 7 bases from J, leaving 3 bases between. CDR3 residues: CASSVNEQFF. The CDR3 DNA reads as TGTGCCAGCAGCGTGAATGAGCAGTTCTTC. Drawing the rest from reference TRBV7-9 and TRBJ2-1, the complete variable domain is DTGVSQNPRHKITKRGQNVTFRCDPISEHNRLYWYRQTLGQGPEFLTYFQNEAQLEKSRLLSDRFSAERPKGSFSTLEIQRTEQGDSAMYLCASSVNEQFFGPGTRLTVL.

CDR3 sequence reads: CASSQEGVRGRIFPEKLFF. In nucleotides, the CDR3 is TGTGCCAGCAGCCAAGAAGGCGTGAGGGGACGGATCTTCCCCGAAAAGCTGTTTTTT. The genes are TRBV14 and TRBJ2-2; D tentatively fits TRBD1 or TRBD2 (5 bases each). CDR3 size: 19 residues. Germline V CDR1 and CDR2: SGHDN, FVKESK. With 0 bases removed from V and 12 bases from J, the gap between germline ends came to 29 bases. Combining the CDR3 with reference TRBV14 and TRBJ2-2 gives the whole variable domain EAGVTQFPSHSVIEKGQTVTLRCDPISGHDNLYWYRRVMGKEIKFLLHFVKESKQDESGMPNNRFLAERTGGTYSTLKVQPAELEDSGVYFCASSQEGVRGRIFPEKLFFGEGSRLTVL.

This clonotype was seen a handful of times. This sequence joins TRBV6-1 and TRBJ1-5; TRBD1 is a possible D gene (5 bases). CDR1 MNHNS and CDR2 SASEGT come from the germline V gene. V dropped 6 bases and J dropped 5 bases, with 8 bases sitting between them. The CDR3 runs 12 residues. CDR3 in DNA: TGTGCCAGCAGGGGGGTTGATCAGCCCCAGCATTTT. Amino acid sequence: CASRGVDQPQHF.

Here the CDR3 reads CASSLGPGNQPQHF. The CDR3 bases are TGTGCCAGCAGTTTAGGGCCTGGCAATCAGCCCCAGCATTTT. This chain uses TRBV12-3 or TRBV12-4 with TRBJ1-5; D gene uncertain. Trimming shortened V by 1 base and J by 2 bases, and 6 bases separated the two germline ends. There are 14 residues in the CDR3.

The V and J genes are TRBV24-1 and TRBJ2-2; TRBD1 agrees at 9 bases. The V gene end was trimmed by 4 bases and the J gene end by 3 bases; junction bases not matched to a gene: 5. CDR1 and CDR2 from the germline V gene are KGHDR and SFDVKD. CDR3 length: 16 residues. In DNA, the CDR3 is TGTGCCACCAGTGAGGCAGGACAGGGGTACACCGGGGAGCTGTTTTTT. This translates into CATSEAGQGYTGELFF.

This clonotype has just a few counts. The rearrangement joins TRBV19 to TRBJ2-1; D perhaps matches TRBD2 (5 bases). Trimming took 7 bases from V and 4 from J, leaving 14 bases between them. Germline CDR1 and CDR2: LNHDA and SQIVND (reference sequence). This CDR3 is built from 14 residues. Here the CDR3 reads CASISSPGYNEQFF. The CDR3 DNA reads TGTGCCAGTATCTCTAGCCCGGGGTACAATGAGCAGTTCTTC.

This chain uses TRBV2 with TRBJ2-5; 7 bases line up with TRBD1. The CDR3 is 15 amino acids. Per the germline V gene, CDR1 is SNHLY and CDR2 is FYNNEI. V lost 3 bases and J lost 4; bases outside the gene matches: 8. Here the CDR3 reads CASSDRQGWGETQYF. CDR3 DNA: TGTGCCAGCAGTGATCGACAGGGTTGGGGAGAGACCCAGTACTTC.

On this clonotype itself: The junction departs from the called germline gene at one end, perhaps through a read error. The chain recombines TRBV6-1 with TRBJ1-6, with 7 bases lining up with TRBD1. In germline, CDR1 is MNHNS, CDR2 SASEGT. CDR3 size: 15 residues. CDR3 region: CASSEWGQTNSPLHF. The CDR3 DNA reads TGTGCCAGCAGTGAATGGGGACAGACCAATTCTCCCCTCCACTTT.

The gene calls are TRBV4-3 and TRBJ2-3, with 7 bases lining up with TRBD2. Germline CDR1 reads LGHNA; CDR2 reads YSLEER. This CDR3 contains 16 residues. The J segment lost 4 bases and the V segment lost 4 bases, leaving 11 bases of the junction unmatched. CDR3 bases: TGCGCCAGCAGCCCCTCGGTAGCGGGTAGCTCAGATACGCAGTATTTT. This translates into CASSPSVAGSSDTQYF.

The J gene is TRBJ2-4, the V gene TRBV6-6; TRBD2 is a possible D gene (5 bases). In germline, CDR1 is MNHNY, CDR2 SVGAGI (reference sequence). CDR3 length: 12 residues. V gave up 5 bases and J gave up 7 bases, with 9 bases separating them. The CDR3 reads CASSPGNNIQYF. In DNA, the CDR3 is TGTGCCAGCAGTCCGGGAAATAACATTCAGTACTTC.

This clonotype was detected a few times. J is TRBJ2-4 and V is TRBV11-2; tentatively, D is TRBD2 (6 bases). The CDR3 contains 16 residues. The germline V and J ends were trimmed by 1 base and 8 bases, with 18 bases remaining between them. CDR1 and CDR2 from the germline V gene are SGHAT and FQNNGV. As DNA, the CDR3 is TGTGCCAGCAGCTTAGTCGGGGGAGAGGGGTCGGACATTCAGTACTTC. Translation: CASSLVGGEGSDIQYF.

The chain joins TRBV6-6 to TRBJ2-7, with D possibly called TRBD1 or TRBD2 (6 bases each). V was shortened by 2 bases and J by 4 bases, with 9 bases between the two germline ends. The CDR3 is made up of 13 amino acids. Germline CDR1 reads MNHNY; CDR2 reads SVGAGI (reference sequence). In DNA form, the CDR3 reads TGTGCCAGCAGTTACGGGGGGCAGTACGAGCAGTACTTC. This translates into CASSYGGQYEQYF.

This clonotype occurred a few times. The CDR3 DNA is TGTGCCAGCAGCAAACAGGGGAGCACAGATACGCAGTATTTT. Translating it yields CASSKQGSTDTQYF. The chain uses TRBV6-2 or TRBV6-3 and TRBJ2-3; 7 bases map to TRBD1. CDR3 length: 14 residues. V shed 6 bases and J 0 bases; nucleotides not matched to a gene: 3. CDR1 and CDR2 (germline): MNHEY, SVGEGT.

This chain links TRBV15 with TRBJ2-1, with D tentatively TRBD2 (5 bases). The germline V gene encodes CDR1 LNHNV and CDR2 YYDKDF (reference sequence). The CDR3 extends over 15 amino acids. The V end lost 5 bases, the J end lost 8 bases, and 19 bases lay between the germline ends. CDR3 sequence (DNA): TGTGCCACCAGCGGGTACGATGAGGGAGACGATGAGCAGTTCTTC. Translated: CATSGYDEGDDEQFF.

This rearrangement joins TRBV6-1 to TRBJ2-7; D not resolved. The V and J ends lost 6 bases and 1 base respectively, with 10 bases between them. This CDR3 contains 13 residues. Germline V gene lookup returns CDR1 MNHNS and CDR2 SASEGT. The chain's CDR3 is CASRAPGSYEQYF. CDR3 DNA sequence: TGTGCCAGCAGGGCCCCGGGTTCCTACGAGCAGTACTTC.

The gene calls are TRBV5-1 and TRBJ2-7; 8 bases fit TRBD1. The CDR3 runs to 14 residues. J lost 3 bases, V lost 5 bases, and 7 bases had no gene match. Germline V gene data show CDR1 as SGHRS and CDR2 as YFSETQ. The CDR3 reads CASSQGASNYEQYF. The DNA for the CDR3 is TGCGCCAGCAGTCAGGGGGCCAGTAACTACGAGCAGTACTTC.

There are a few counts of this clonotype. CDR3 in amino acids: CASSLDGRRSTDTQYF. In DNA, the CDR3 is TGTGCCAGCAGCTTGGACGGCCGGAGGTCCACAGATACGCAGTATTTT. This chain joins TRBV27 and TRBJ2-3, with D maybe TRBD2 (5 bases). In germline, CDR1 is MNHEY, CDR2 SMNVEV (reference sequence). With 6 bases removed from V and 2 bases from J, the gap between germline ends came to 18 bases. CDR3 size: 16 residues.

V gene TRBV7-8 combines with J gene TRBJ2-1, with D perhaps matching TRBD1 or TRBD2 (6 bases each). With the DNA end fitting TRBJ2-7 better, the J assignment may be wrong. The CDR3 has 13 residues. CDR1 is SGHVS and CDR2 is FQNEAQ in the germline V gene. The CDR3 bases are TGTGCCAGCAGCTTAGAGGGGGGCTTCGAGCAGTACTTC. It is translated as CASSLEGGFEQYF.

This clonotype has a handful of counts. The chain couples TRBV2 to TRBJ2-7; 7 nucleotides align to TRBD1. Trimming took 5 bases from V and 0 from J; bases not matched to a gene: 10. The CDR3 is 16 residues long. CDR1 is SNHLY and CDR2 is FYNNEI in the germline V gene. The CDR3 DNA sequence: TGTGCCAGCAGTTCACCCCCGGACAGGAGCTCCTACGAGCAGTACGTC. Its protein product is CASSSPPDRSSYEQYV.

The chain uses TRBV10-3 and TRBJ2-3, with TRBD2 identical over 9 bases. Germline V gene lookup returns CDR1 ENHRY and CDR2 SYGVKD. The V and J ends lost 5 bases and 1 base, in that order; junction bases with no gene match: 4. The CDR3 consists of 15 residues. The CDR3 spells CAISRLAEGTDTQYF. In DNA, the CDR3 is TGTGCCATCAGTCGACTAGCGGAGGGCACAGATACGCAGTATTTT.

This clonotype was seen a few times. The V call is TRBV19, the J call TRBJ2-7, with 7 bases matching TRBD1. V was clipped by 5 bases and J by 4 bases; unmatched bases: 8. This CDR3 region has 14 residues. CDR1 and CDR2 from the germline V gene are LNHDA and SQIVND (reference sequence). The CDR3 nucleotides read TGTGCCAGTAGTGCCCGGGACAGACAATACGAGCAGTACTTC. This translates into CASSARDRQYEQYF.

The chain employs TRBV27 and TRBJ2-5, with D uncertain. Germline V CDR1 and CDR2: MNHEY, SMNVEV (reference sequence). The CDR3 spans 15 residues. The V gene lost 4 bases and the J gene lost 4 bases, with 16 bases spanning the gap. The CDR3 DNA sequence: TGTGCCAGCAGTTCACTGAATGCCATAACAGAGACCCAGTACTTC. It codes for CASSSLNAITETQYF.

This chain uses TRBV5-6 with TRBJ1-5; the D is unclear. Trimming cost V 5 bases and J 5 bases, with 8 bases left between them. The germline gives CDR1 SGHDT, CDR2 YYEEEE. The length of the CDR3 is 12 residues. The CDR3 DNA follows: TGTGCCAGCAGTTCAGAACATCAGCCCCAGCATTTT. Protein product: CASSSEHQPQHF.

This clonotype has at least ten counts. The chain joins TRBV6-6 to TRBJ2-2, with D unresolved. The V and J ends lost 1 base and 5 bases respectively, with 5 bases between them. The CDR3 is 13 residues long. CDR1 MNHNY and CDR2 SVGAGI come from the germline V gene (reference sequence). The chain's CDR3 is CASSYFATGELFF. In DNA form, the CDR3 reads TGTGCCAGCAGTTACTTCGCAACCGGGGAGCTGTTTTTT.

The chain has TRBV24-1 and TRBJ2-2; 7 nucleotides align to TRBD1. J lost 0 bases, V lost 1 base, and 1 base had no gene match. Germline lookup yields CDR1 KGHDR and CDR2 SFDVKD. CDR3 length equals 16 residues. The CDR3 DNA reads TGTGCCACCAGTGATTTCGGGACAGCGAACACCGGGGAGCTGTTTTTT. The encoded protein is CATSDFGTANTGELFF.

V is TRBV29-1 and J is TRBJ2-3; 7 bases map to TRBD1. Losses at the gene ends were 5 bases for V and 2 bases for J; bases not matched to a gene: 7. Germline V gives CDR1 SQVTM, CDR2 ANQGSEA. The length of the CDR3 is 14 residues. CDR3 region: CSVFKGAPTDTQYF. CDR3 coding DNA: TGCAGCGTTTTTAAGGGGGCACCCACAGATACGCAGTATTTT.

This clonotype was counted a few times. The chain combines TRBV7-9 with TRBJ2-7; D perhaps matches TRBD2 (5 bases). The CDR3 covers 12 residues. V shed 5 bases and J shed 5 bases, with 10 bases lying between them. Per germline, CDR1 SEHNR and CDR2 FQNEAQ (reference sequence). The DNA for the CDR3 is TGTGCCAGCAGCGCGTACGGGGACGAGCAGTACTTC. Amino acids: CASSAYGDEQYF.

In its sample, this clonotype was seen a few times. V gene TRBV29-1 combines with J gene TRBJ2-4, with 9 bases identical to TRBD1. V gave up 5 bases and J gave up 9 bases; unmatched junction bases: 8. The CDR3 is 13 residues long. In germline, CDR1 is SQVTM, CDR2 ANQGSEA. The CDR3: CSVTGQGRVIQYF. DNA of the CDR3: TGCAGCGTTACTGGACAGGGGAGAGTCATTCAGTACTTC.